The source of this TCR beta chain is a study of blood T cells in healthy people across ages. The second PCR ran about 6 to 12 cycles with a sample-barcoded 5' primer and J-beta primers. Carrying 12 random nucleotides, a template-switch adaptor labeled each individual cDNA molecule. One entry per CDR3 protein results from TCRdb running MiXCR on the 5' RACE reads. The sample includes 700,000 to 900,000 distinct CDR3 sequences, about 26% seen only once; the top ten take about 2.9%. This clonotype was seen only a few times. The target antigen is unknown. The study's findings and limits: Observed TCR beta diversity per million T cells went down as age went up. This fall followed a roughly linear course with age.

Deletions cut 6 bases from V and 5 bases from J, with 19 bases between. CDR3 length: 14 amino acids. The germline V gene has CDR1 SQVTM and CDR2 ANQGSEA. In addition, the sample was reused for a study of T cells of mothers and their children.

The J gene is TRBJ1-1, the V gene TRBV29-1, with a possible D match to TRBD1 (6 bases). The sequence derives from a boy aged 10-17 years in good health. The sequenced sample consisted of blood. Here the CDR3 DNA reads TGCAGCGTCGGAGTCTTGGGGGCGCTTACTGAAGCTTTCTTT. Protein sequence: CSVGVLGALTEAFF.